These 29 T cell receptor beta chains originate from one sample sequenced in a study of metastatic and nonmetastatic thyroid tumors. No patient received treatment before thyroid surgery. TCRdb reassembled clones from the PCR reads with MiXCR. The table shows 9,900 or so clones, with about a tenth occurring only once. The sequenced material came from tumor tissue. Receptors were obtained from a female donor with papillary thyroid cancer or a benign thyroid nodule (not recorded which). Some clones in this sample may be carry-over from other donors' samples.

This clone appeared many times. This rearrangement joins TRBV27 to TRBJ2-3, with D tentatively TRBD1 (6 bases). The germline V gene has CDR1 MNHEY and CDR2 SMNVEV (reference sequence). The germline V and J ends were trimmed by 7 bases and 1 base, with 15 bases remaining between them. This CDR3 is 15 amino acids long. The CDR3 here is CASKLQGLGTDTQYF. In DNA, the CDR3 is TGTGCCAGCAAACTACAGGGTTTGGGCACAGATACGCAGTATTTT.

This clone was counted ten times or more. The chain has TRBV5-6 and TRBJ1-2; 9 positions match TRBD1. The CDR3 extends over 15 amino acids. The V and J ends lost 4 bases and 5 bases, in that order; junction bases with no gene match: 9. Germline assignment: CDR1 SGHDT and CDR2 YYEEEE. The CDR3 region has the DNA TGTGCCAGCAGCGGGGATAACGACAGGGGGTATGGCTACACCTTC. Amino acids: CASSGDNDRGYGYTF.

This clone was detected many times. The CDR3 spells CASSSEGALNSPLHF. As DNA, the CDR3 is TGTGCCAGCAGCTCCGAAGGGGCCCTTAATTCACCCCTCCACTTT. The chain is built from TRBV11-2 and TRBJ1-6; tentative D call: TRBD1 (5 bases). Trimming pared 4 bases from V and 6 bases from J, leaving 13 bases between. The CDR3 has 15 residues. Germline V lookup: CDR1 SGHAT, CDR2 FQNNGV.

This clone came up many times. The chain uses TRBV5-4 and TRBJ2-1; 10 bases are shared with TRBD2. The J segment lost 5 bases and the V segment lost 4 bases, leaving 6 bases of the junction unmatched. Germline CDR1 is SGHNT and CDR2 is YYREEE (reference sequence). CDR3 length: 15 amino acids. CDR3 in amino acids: CASSPTSGKNNEQFF. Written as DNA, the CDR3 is TGTGCCAGCAGCCCAACTAGCGGGAAGAACAATGAGCAGTTCTTC.

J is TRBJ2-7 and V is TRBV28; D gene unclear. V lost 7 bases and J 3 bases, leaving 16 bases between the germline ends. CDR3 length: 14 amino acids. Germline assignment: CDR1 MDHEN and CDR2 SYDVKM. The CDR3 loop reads CASTTGRRHYEQYV. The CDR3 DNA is TGTGCCAGCACCACCGGGCGCAGGCACTACGAGCAGTACGTC.

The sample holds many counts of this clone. The chain's CDR3 is CASSLAGRNTEAFF. Here the CDR3 DNA reads TGCGCCAGCAGCTTGGCAGGGCGTAACACTGAAGCTTTCTTT. The chain employs TRBV5-1 and TRBJ1-1, with D maybe TRBD1 (5 bases). Deletions cut 0 bases from V and 2 bases from J, with 8 bases between. The germline CDR1 and CDR2 sequences are SGHRS and YFSETQ. CDR3 length: 14 amino acids. Filled out from reference TRBV5-1 and TRBJ1-1, the complete variable domain reads KAGVTQTPRYLIKTRGQQVTLSCSPISGHRSVSWYQQTPGQGLQFLFEYFSETQRNKGNFPGRFSGRQFSNSRSEMNVSTLELGDSALYLCASSLAGRNTEAFFGQGTRLTVV.

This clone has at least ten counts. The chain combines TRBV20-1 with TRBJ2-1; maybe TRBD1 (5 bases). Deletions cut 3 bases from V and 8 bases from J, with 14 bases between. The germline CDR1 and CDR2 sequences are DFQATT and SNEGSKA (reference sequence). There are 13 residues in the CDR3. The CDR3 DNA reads TGCAGTGCTAGTTTGCCAGGGCAGCATGAGCAGTTCTTC. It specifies CSASLPGQHEQFF.

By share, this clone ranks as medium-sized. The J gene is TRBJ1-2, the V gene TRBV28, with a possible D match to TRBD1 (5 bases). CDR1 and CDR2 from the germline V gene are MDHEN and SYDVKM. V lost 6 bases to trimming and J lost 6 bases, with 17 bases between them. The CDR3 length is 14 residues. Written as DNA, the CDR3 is TGTGCCAGCAGCCCAAATCTCGGGGCGAATGGCTACACCTTC. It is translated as CASSPNLGANGYTF.

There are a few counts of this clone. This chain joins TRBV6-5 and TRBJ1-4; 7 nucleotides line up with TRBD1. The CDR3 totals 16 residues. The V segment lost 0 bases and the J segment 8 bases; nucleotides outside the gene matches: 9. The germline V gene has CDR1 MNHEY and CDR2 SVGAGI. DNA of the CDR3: TGTGCCAGCAGTTACTCCGGACAGGCGTATTACGAAAAACTGTTTTTT. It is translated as CASSYSGQAYYEKLFF.

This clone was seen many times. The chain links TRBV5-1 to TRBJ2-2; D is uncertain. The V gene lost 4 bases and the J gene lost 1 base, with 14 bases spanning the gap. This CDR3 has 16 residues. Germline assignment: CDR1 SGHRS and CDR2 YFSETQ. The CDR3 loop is CASSGQAFENTGELFF. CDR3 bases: TGCGCCAGCAGCGGGCAGGCTTTCGAGAACACCGGGGAGCTGTTTTTT.

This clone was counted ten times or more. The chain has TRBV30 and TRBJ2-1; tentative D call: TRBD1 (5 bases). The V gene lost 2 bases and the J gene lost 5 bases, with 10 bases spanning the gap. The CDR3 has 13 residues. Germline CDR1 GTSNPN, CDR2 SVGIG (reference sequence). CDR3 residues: CAWSLDIDNEQFF. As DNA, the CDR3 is TGTGCCTGGAGTCTGGACATAGACAATGAGCAGTTCTTC. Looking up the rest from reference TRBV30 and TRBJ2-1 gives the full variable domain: SQTIHQWPATLVQPVGSPLSLECTVEGTSNPNLYWYRQAAGRGLQLLFYSVGIGQISSEVPQNLSASRPQDRQFILSSKKLLLSDSGFYLCAWSLDIDNEQFFGPGTRLTVL.

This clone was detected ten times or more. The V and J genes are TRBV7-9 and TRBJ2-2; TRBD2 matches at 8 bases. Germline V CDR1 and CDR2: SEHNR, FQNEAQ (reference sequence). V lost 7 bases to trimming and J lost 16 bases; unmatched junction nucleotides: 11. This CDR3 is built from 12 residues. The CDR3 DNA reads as TGTGCCAGCACGACCACTCCGCGGGAGGAGTTTTTT. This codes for CASTTTPREEFF.

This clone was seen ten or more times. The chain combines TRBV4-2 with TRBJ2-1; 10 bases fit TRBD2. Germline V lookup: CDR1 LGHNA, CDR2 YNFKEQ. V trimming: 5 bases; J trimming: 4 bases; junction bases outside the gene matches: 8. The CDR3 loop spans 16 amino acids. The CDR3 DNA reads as TGTGCCAGCAGCGATGTTAGCGGGAGGTCGTACAATGAGCAGTTCTTC. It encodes CASSDVSGRSYNEQFF.

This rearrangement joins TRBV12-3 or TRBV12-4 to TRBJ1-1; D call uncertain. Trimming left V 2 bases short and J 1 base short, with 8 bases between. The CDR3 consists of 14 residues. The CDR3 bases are TGTGCCAGCAGTTTAATCGGCCAGAACACTGAAGCTTTCTTT. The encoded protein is CASSLIGQNTEAFF.

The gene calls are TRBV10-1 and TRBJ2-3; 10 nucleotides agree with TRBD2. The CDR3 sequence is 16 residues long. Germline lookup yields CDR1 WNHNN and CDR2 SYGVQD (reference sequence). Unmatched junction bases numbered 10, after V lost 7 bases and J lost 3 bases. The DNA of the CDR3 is TGCGCCAGCATTCCGGGACTAGCGCCCGAAACAGATACGCAGTATTTT. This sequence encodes CASIPGLAPETDTQYF.

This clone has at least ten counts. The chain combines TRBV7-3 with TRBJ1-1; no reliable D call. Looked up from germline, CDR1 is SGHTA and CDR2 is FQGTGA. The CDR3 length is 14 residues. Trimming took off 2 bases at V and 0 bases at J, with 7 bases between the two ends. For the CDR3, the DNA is TGTGCCAGCAGCTTAGCCAGATTGAACACTGAAGCTTTCTTT. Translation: CASSLARLNTEAFF.

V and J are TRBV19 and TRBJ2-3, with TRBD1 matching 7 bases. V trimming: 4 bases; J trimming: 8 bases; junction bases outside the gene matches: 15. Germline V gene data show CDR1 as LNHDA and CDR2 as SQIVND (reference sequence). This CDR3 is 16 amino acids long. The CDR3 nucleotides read TGTGCCAGTAGTAACCCGGGACAGCCCGCCGGAGGTACGCAGTATTTT. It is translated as CASSNPGQPAGGTQYF.

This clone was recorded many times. This CDR3 reads CASSLGAGYGNIQYF. The DNA for the CDR3 is TGTGCCAGCAGCTTAGGGGCAGGGTACGGGAACATTCAGTACTTC. The chain joins TRBV11-2 to TRBJ2-4, with a weak D call TRBD1 (5 bases). V dropped 1 base and J dropped 7 bases, with 14 bases sitting between them. The CDR3 spans 15 residues. CDR1 SGHAT and CDR2 FQNNGV come from the germline V gene.

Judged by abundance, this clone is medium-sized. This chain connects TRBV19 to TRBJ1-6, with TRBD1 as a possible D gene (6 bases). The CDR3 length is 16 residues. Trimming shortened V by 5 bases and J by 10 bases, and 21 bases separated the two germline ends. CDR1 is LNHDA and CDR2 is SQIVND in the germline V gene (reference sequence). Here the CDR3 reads CASSLPWDTRDSPLHF. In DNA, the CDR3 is TGTGCCAGTAGTCTCCCCTGGGACACCCGAGACTCACCCCTCCACTTT.

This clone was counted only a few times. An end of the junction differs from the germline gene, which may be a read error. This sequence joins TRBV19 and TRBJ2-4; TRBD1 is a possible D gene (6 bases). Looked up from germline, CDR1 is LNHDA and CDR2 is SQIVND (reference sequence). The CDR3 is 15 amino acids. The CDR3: CARSILGAAKNIQYF. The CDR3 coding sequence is TGTGCCCGTAGTATTCTGGGGGCCGCAAAAAACATTCAGTACTTC.

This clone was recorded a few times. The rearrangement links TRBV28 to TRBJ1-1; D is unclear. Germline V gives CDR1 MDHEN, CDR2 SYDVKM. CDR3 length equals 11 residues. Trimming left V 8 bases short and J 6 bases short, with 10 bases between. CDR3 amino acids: CASSPGAEAFF. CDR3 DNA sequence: TGTGCCAGCTCTCCGGGCGCTGAAGCTTTCTTT.

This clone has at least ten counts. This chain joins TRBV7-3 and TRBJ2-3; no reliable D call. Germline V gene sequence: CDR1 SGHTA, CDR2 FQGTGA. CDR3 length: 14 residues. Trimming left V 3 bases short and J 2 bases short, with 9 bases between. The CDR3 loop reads CASSFGPLTDTQYF. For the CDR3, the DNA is TGTGCCAGCAGCTTCGGACCCCTCACAGATACGCAGTATTTT.

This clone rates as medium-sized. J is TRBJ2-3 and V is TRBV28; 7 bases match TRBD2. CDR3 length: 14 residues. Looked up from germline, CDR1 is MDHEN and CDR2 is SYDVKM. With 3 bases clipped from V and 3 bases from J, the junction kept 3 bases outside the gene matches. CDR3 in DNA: TGTGCCAGCAGTTTGGGGGGGAGGACAGATACGCAGTATTTT. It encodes CASSLGGRTDTQYF.

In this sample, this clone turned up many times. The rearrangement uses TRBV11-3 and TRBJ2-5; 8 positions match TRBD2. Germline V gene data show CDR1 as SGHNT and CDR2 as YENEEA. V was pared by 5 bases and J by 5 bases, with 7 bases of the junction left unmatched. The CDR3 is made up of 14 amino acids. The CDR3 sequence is CASSPGRGVETQYF. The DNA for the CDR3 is TGTGCCAGCAGCCCTGGGCGGGGGGTGGAGACCCAGTACTTC.

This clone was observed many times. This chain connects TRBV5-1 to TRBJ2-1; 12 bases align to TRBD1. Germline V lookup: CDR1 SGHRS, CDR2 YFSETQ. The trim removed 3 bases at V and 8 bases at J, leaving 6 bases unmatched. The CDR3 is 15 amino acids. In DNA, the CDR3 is TGCGCCAGCAGCTCAGGGACAGGGGGCGCATATGAGCAGTTCTTC. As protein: CASSSGTGGAYEQFF. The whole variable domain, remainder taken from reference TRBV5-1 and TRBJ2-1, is KAGVTQTPRYLIKTRGQQVTLSCSPISGHRSVSWYQQTPGQGLQFLFEYFSETQRNKGNFPGRFSGRQFSNSRSEMNVSTLELGDSALYLCASSSGTGGAYEQFFGPGTRLTVL.

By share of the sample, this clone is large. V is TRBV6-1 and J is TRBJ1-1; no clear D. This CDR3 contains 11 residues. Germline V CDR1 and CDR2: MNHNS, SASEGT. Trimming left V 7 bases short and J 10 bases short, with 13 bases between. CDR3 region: CASKPVGRAFF. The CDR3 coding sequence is TGTGCCAGCAAACCTGTGGGTCGAGCTTTCTTT.

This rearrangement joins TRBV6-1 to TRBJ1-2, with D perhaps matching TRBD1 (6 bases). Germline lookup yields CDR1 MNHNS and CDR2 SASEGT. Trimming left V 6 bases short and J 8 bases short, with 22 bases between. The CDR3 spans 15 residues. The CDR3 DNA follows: TGTGCCAGCAGCCCTCTAGCGGGGGGGGCCGGAGGCTACACCTTC. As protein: CASSPLAGGAGGYTF.

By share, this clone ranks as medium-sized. Here the CDR3 DNA reads TGTGCCAGCAGTTTAGCAGTGTCCTACGAGCAGTACTTC. Amino acids: CASSLAVSYEQYF. This chain connects TRBV27 to TRBJ2-7; the D is unclear. The CDR3 length is 13 residues. Looked up from germline, CDR1 is MNHEY and CDR2 is SMNVEV (reference sequence). The V and J ends lost 2 bases and 1 base respectively, with 6 bases between them.

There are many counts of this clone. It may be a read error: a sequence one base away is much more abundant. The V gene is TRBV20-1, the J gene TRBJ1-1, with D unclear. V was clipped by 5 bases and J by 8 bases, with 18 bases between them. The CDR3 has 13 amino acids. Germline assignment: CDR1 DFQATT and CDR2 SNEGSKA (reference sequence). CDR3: CSARPEQSMEAFF. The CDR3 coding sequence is TGCAGTGCTCGACCGGAACAGTCTATGGAAGCTTTCTTT.